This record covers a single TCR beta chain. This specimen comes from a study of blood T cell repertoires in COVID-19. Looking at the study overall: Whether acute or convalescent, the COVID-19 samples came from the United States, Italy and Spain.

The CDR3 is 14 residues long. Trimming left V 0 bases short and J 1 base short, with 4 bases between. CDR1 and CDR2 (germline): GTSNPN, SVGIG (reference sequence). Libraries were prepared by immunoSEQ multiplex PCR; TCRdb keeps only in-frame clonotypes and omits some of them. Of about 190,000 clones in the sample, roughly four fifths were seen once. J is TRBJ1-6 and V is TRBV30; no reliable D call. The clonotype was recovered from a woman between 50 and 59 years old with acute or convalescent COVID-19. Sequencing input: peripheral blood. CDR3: CAWSVSSYNSPLHF. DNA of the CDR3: TGTGCCTGGAGTGTGAGTTCCTATAATTCACCCCTCCACTTT.